The 18 T cell receptor beta chains below were found in one sample sequenced in a study of T-cell reconstitution after alpha-beta-depleted transplantation in children. Preparation of the TCRbeta library involved a method that used unique molecular identifiers. TCRdb reanalysed the PCR reads using MiXCR and keeps one entry per CDR3 protein. The table has a few hundred thousand distinct CDR3 sequences, around 10% seen once. The source material was PBMCs from the stem cell graft donor, sampled from the stem cell graft. Receptor source: a human donor who donated a stem cell graft to a child with acute lymphoblastic leukemia.

V gene TRBV7-2 combines with J gene TRBJ1-2; D is ambiguous. The V and J ends lost 5 bases and 2 bases respectively, with 12 bases between them. The CDR3 consists of 14 residues. Germline V gene sequence: CDR1 SGHTA, CDR2 FQGNSA. The CDR3 region has the DNA TGTGCCAGCAGCATTGTCTTTCTGAACTATGGCTACACCTTC. Translating gives CASSIVFLNYGYTF.

This chain links TRBV12-3 or TRBV12-4 with TRBJ2-5; D is tentatively TRBD1 or TRBD2 (5 bases each). V dropped 3 bases and J dropped 1 base, with 12 bases sitting between them. This CDR3 has 15 amino acids. CDR3 amino acids: CASSLVRGLQETQYF. Here the CDR3 DNA reads TGTGCCAGCAGTTTGGTCCGGGGCCTCCAAGAGACCCAGTACTTC.

This clonotype was seen a few times. V and J are TRBV24-1 and TRBJ2-3; D is ambiguous. The V end lost 5 bases, the J end lost 4 bases, and 3 bases lay between the germline ends. Germline CDR1 KGHDR, CDR2 SFDVKD. This CDR3 has 11 residues. CDR3: CATSAADTQYF. The CDR3 bases are TGTGCCACCAGTGCAGCAGATACGCAGTATTTT.

V gene TRBV6-2 or TRBV6-3 combines with J gene TRBJ1-5, with D unclear. V lost 4 bases and J lost 9, with 22 bases in between. Germline CDR1 and CDR2: MNHEY and SVGEGT. This CDR3 has 16 residues. In DNA, the CDR3 is TGTGCCAGCAGTTGGCCCCCTTCAGCCTCCGATCGGCCCCAGCATTTT. Its translation: CASSWPPSASDRPQHF.

The table lists this clonotype with many counts. This sequence joins TRBV6-2 or TRBV6-3 and TRBJ2-7; D is possibly TRBD1 (6 bases). CDR3 length equals 14 residues. Trimming removed 6 bases from V and 3 bases from J, with 15 bases in between. Germline V gene sequence: CDR1 MNHEY, CDR2 SVGEGT. The DNA for the CDR3 is TGTGCCAGCAGCAGATTAACAGGGAGCTACGAGCAGTACTTC. Its translation is CASSRLTGSYEQYF.

The sample holds a few counts of this clonotype. CDR3 bases: TGTGCCAGCAGCCAATCGGGGGGGACACCCTACGAGCAGTACTTC. It codes for CASSQSGGTPYEQYF. V and J are TRBV7-6 and TRBJ2-7; 8 nucleotides agree with TRBD2. The CDR3 totals 15 residues. From germline, CDR1 is SGHVS and CDR2 FNYEAQ. The V segment lost 5 bases and the J segment 2 bases; nucleotides outside the gene matches: 8. Full variable domain (rest looked up from reference TRBV7-6 and TRBJ2-7): GAGVSQSPRYKVTKRGQDVALRCDPISGHVSLYWYRQALGQGPEFLTYFNYEAQQDKSGLPNDRFSAERPEGSISTLTIQRTEQRDSAMYRCASSQSGGTPYEQYFGPGTRLTVT.

This clonotype was counted many times. The rearrangement uses TRBV7-2 and TRBJ2-3; 10 bases line up with TRBD1. V was pared by 2 bases and J by 1 base, with 3 bases of the junction left unmatched. The germline gives CDR1 SGHTA, CDR2 FQGNSA. The CDR3 runs 16 residues. The CDR3 is CASSLKGTGGTDTQYF. The CDR3 nucleotides read TGTGCCAGCAGCTTAAAAGGGACAGGGGGCACAGATACGCAGTATTTT.

V and J are TRBV6-1 and TRBJ2-2; weak D call: TRBD2 (7 bases). V was cut by 4 bases and J by 2 bases, with 11 bases left in between. CDR1 is MNHNS and CDR2 is SASEGT in the germline V gene. This CDR3 spans 15 amino acids. The CDR3 spells CASSGGGANTGELFF. The CDR3 nucleotides read TGTGCCAGCAGTGGGGGGGGCGCTAACACCGGGGAGCTGTTTTTT.

The chain is built from TRBV15 and TRBJ2-1; D might be TRBD2 (6 bases). The CDR3 loop spans 17 amino acids. Germline values: CDR1 LNHNV, CDR2 YYDKDF (reference sequence). Trimming left V 8 bases short and J 5 bases short, with 25 bases between. CDR3 amino acids: CATRGGGRGGTNNEQFF. The CDR3 DNA is TGTGCCACCCGGGGTGGAGGTCGCGGCGGGACCAACAATGAGCAGTTCTTC.

This clonotype was counted many times. The chain links TRBV13 to TRBJ2-1, with 9 nucleotides matching TRBD1. The germline CDR1 and CDR2 sequences are PRHDT and FYEKMQ (reference sequence). The CDR3 is made up of 16 amino acids. With 5 bases clipped from V and 5 bases from J, the junction kept 10 bases outside the gene matches. The CDR3 region is CASSEITRDRDNEQFF. The DNA of the CDR3 is TGTGCCAGCAGCGAAATTACCCGGGACAGGGACAATGAGCAGTTCTTC.

This clonotype was picked up a small number of times. The rearrangement joins TRBV6-1 to TRBJ2-3, with D perhaps given as TRBD1 or TRBD2 (6 bases each). This CDR3 has 15 residues. CDR1 and CDR2 (germline): MNHNS, SASEGT. Trimming took off 5 bases at V and 0 bases at J, with 12 bases between the two ends. In DNA form, the CDR3 reads TGTGCCAGCAGTCCCACGGGGGCTAGCACAGATACGCAGTATTTT. Translating it yields CASSPTGASTDTQYF.

This clonotype was seen ten or more times. The rearrangement links TRBV9 to TRBJ2-7, with 7 positions matching TRBD1. V gave up 2 bases and J gave up 0 bases; unmatched junction bases: 5. CDR3 length: 15 amino acids. Germline CDR1 is SGDLS and CDR2 is YYNGEE. CDR3 in DNA: TGTGCCAGCAGCGTTTCCGGGACAGCCTCCTACGAGCAGTACTTC. This sequence encodes CASSVSGTASYEQYF.

This clonotype was picked up many times. The CDR3 is CASSGSSAYEQYF. CDR3 bases: TGTGCCAGCAGTGGTTCATCGGCCTACGAGCAGTACTTC. This chain uses TRBV6-1 with TRBJ2-7; D unclear. The CDR3 has 13 residues. Germline CDR1 is MNHNS and CDR2 is SASEGT. V dropped 4 bases and J dropped 2 bases, with 9 bases sitting between them.

CDR3 sequence reads: CASSQGSSGGGDTQYF. For the CDR3, the DNA is TGTGCCAGCAGCCAAGGGTCGAGCGGGGGAGGGGATACGCAGTATTTT. J is TRBJ2-3 and V is TRBV4-2; 8 positions agree with TRBD2. CDR3 length equals 16 residues. V gave up 1 base and J gave up 6 bases; unmatched junction bases: 9. Germline values: CDR1 LGHNA, CDR2 YNFKEQ.

The chain uses TRBV11-3 and TRBJ1-6; D gene ambiguous. CDR1 SGHNT and CDR2 YENEEA come from the germline V gene. V was trimmed by 3 bases and J by 8 bases, leaving 8 bases between them. The CDR3 runs to 13 residues. The CDR3 DNA follows: TGTGCCAGCAGCTTCGGGATAGATTCACCCCTCCACTTT. This sequence encodes CASSFGIDSPLHF.

The V and J genes are TRBV7-2 and TRBJ1-3; weak D call: TRBD1 (5 bases). The V end was cut by 4 bases, the J end by 2 bases, with 12 bases between. This CDR3 region has 15 residues. Germline assignment: CDR1 SGHTA and CDR2 FQGNSA. CDR3 residues: CASSSLRATGNTIYF. CDR3 bases: TGTGCCAGCAGCTCCCTCAGGGCCACTGGAAACACCATATATTTT.

This clonotype was detected only a few times. The J gene is TRBJ2-7, the V gene TRBV28, with unresolved D. V was pared by 3 bases and J by 6 bases, with 12 bases between. The CDR3 contains 13 residues. The germline V gene encodes CDR1 MDHEN and CDR2 SYDVKM. For the CDR3, the DNA is TGTGCCAGCAGTTTTCCGGGCAACGGCGAGCAGTACTTC. Its translation: CASSFPGNGEQYF.

There are many counts of this clonotype. The gene calls are TRBV10-2 and TRBJ2-3; D gene uncertain. Germline V lookup: CDR1 WSHSY, CDR2 SAAADI. V lost 2 bases and J 3 bases, leaving 6 bases between the germline ends. The length of the CDR3 is 13 residues. The chain's CDR3 is CASSEVRTDTQYF. The CDR3 DNA is TGCGCCAGCAGTGAGGTCAGGACAGATACGCAGTATTTT.